This T cell receptor (beta chain) was identified during a study of T cells in localized non-small cell lung cancer. Notes on this clone: Antigen: not known.

Study-wide findings and caveats: Adjacent lung tissue had a median about 57 of the top 100 clones found in the tumor. Density of T cells in blood, when higher, went with longer overall survival. One tumor region alone was sequenced, and heterogeneity therefore remains possible. Uninvolved adjacent lung had the highest recorded T cell clonality, with tumor below it.

Assay: immunoSEQ multiplex PCR; the TCRdb copy retains only in-frame clones and omits some. In the table there are around 53,000 clones, roughly 80% of which are singletons. CDR3 size: 15 residues. The germline gives CDR1 MNHEY, CDR2 SVGAGI. Trimming shortened V by 2 bases and J by 2 bases, and 10 bases separated the two germline ends. Specimen: PBMCs, collected before any cancer treatment. This TCR derives from a woman aged 35-75 years with stage II lung adenocarcinoma. The V gene is TRBV6-5, the J gene TRBJ1-5; D gene uncertain. For the CDR3, the DNA is TGTGCCAGCAGTTACAGGGCGGTTGGCAATCAGCCCCAGCATTTT. This gives the protein CASSYRAVGNQPQHF.